Below are 11 T cell receptor beta chains sequenced from a single sample in a study of identical twins. In TCRdb, the 5' RACE reads were re-called with MiXCR into one record per CDR3 protein. The table lists 250,000 or so distinct CDR3 sequences, about 9% of them singletons, with 2.5% to 3.5% in the top ten. The data also belong to a second study, concerning yellow fever vaccine responses in identical twins.

The sequenced material came from CD8+ T cells sorted from blood. These receptors originate from a young woman in good health.

This chain links TRBV21-1 with TRBJ2-7. TRBV21-1 is a listed pseudogene. The CDR3 runs 14 residues. The CDR3 region has the DNA TGTGCCAGCAGCAAAGGCCAGGCCTCCTACGAGCAGTACTTC. It codes for CASSKGQASYEQYF.

The V gene is TRBV27, the J gene TRBJ2-5; D unclear. CDR1 and CDR2 (germline): MNHEY, SMNVEV (reference sequence). Trimming removed 5 bases at V and 5 bases at J, with 9 bases between. The CDR3 contains 12 residues. The CDR3 coding sequence is TGTGCCAGCAGTGCCCCCGGGGAGACCCAGTACTTC. Translating it yields CASSAPGETQYF.

As for this clonotype: At one of its ends the junction is not consistent with the germline gene, which may arise from a read error. This chain links TRBV7-7 with TRBJ2-5; TRBD2 agrees at 9 bases. From germline, CDR1 is SSHAT and CDR2 FNYEAQ (reference sequence). The CDR3 has 15 amino acids. CDR3 amino acids: CASSLEAGGRETQYF. The CDR3, as DNA: TGTGCTAGCAGCTTAGAAGCGGGGGGCAGAGAGACCCAGTACTTC.

The rearrangement joins TRBV7-8 to TRBJ2-7; weak D call: TRBD1 (6 bases). The CDR3 covers 13 residues. Trimming removed 4 bases from V and 6 bases from J, with 13 bases in between. CDR1 is SGHVS and CDR2 is FQNEAQ in the germline V gene. The CDR3 coding sequence is TGTGCCAGCAGCTCAGGGGTTCCCTGCGAGCAGTACTTC. Protein product: CASSSGVPCEQYF. The full variable domain, rest sourced from reference TRBV7-8 and TRBJ2-7, is GAGVSQSPRYKVAKRGQDVALRCDPISGHVSLFWYQQALGQGPEFLTYFQNEAQLDKSGLPSDRFFAERPEGSVSTLKIQRTQQEDSAVYLCASSSGVPCEQYFGPGTRLTVT.

This clonotype showed up many times. The chain joins TRBV24-1 to TRBJ2-1, with D unresolved. Germline V gives CDR1 KGHDR, CDR2 SFDVKD. The CDR3 is 9 residues long. DNA of the CDR3: TGTGCGCTGGAGTGGGAGCAGTTCTTC. It encodes CALEWEQFF.

The chain joins TRBV29-1 to TRBJ2-5; no reliable D call. Deletions cut 3 bases from V and 5 bases from J, with 10 bases between. The germline V gene encodes CDR1 SQVTM and CDR2 ANQGSEA. The CDR3 is 12 amino acids. The CDR3 reads CSVDSLWETQYF. The CDR3 bases are TGCAGCGTTGATTCCCTGTGGGAGACCCAGTACTTC.

This clonotype was counted many times. The CDR3 here is CASSQARHRTLTGAFF. CDR3 nucleotides: TGTGCCAGCAGCCAAGCTCGACATCGTACATTGACCGGGGCTTTCTTT. V is TRBV3-1 and J is TRBJ1-1; D is undetermined. The CDR3 runs to 16 residues. Germline loops: CDR1 LGHDT, CDR2 YNNKEL (reference sequence). The V and J ends lost 1 base and 11 bases respectively, with 23 bases between them.

This clonotype has more than one count but fewer than ten. V is TRBV15 and J is TRBJ2-1, with 11 bases that match TRBD1. CDR3 length: 15 amino acids. V was clipped by 3 bases and J by 6 bases; unmatched bases: 4. The germline CDR1 and CDR2 sequences are LNHNV and YYDKDF (reference sequence). DNA of the CDR3: TGTGCCACCAGCAGCAACGGACAGGGGGCCAATGAGCAGTTCTTC. It is translated as CATSSNGQGANEQFF.

This chain joins TRBV7-9 and TRBJ1-5, with D unclear. CDR1 and CDR2 from the germline V gene are SEHNR and FQNEAQ (reference sequence). Trimming stripped 1 base from V and 0 bases from J, with 7 bases between. The CDR3 has 15 amino acids. CDR3 region: CASSLGTDSNQPQHF. CDR3 DNA: TGTGCCAGCAGCTTAGGTACGGATAGCAATCAGCCCCAGCATTTT.

This clonotype appeared many times. V usage is TRBV28 and J usage is TRBJ2-1; 13 bases agree with TRBD2. The CDR3 covers 17 residues. From germline, CDR1 is MDHEN and CDR2 SYDVKM. J lost 7 bases, V lost 3 bases, and 9 bases had no gene match. The CDR3 reads CASSFLGLAGATNEQFF. The CDR3 bases are TGTGCCAGCAGTTTCTTAGGACTAGCGGGAGCCACGAATGAGCAGTTCTTC.

This clonotype was seen many times. The V gene is TRBV7-8, the J gene TRBJ1-5, with D unresolved. The CDR3 is 14 residues long. V was clipped by 5 bases and J by 1 base, with 9 bases between them. The V gene's germline CDR1 is SGHVS and CDR2 FQNEAQ. For the CDR3, the DNA is TGTGCCAGCAGCGTTAACCCAAGCAATCAGCCCCAGCATTTT. Protein sequence: CASSVNPSNQPQHF.